Sequencing of this T cell receptor beta chain was carried out in a study of cytomegalovirus exposure and HLA in healthy donors. Regarding the study as a whole: According to a subsequent analysis, TCR clusters identified in the first cohort showed a tendency to co-occur across the 100 to 150 validation repertoires.

This clone was observed a few times. Its target is unknown. Sequencing used immunoSEQ multiplex PCR; TCRdb keeps in-frame clones, though not all of them. The sample records some 250,000 clones, about 90% being singletons. The CDR3 is 13 residues long. CDR1 and CDR2 from the germline V gene are SEHNR and FQNEAQ (reference sequence). The V gene end was trimmed by 5 bases and the J gene end by 5 bases; junction bases not matched to a gene: 3. The TCR originated in a woman aged 25 to 39 in good health and CMV-seropositive. The V call is TRBV7-9, the J call TRBJ1-5; 7 positions agree with TRBD1. Input material: PBMCs. For the CDR3, the DNA is TGTGCCAGCAGCCCTGGGACAGATCAGCCCCAGCATTTT. Translating it yields CASSPGTDQPQHF.